This T cell receptor (beta chain) was captured in a study of blood T cell repertoires in COVID-19. Across the whole study: Sites in the United States, Italy and Spain provided acute and convalescent COVID-19 samples. Sources were T cells, B-cell-depleted T cells, or PBMCs; the material itself was cDNA or gDNA.

The CDR3 consists of 15 residues. Trimming removed 5 bases at V and 9 bases at J, with 17 bases between. From germline, CDR1 is SGHAT and CDR2 FQNNGV. In the original workflow: For nucleated cells, counts were estimated from reference gene primer amplification. The protocol was immunoSEQ multiplex PCR, while the TCRdb copy is restricted to in-frame clones and leaves out a portion. V and J calls and clone size follow that table, whereas D and trimming were derived from the DNA. The sample consists of 85,000 to 90,000 clones, approximately 92% of them appearing once. The genes are TRBV11-2 and TRBJ1-6; perhaps TRBD1 as D (6 bases). The source material was peripheral blood. The source of this sequence is a woman older than 75 with active COVID-19. This CDR3 is CASSPLRQAGSPLHF. In DNA, the CDR3 is TGTGCCAGCAGCCCCCTCAGACAGGCCGGTTCACCCCTCCACTTT. The full variable domain, with the rest looked up from reference TRBV11-2 and TRBJ1-6, is EAGVAQSPRYKIIEKRQSVAFWCNPISGHATLYWYQQILGQGPKLLIQFQNNGVVDDSQLPKDRFSAERLKGVDSTLKIQPAKLEDSAVYLCASSPLRQAGSPLHFGNGTRLTVT.